This T cell receptor (beta chain) comes out of a study of T cell responses to AZD1222 COVID-19 vaccine. The study, taken as a whole, reports: Clonal diversity was possibly underestimated; the donors were predominantly white British and more often female. Once two AZD1222 doses were given, Spike-specific TCR breadth and depth went up. Repertoires were obtained only post-peak T cell response. Per reports, nearly half of all spike-specific TCRs target regions that are unmutated in variants.

Only in-frame clones appear in the TCRdb table, and some are missing; sequencing was by immunoSEQ multiplex PCR. The data show roughly 180,000 clones, roughly 87% seen once. About this clone itself: No antigen is known for it.

The sequence derives from an adult in good health. This material consisted of peripheral blood, taken on day 0 of AZD1222 vaccination.

The CDR3 reads CASSLGLSSYEQYF. The CDR3 nucleotides read TGTGCCAGCAGCCTCGGACTGAGCTCCTACGAGCAGTACTTC. This chain links TRBV3-1 (or the pseudogene TRBV3-2) with TRBJ2-7; D might be TRBD2 (5 bases). The CDR3 totals 14 residues. Germline-derived CDR1 and CDR2 are LGHDT and YNNKEL (reference sequence). V lost 4 bases and J 0 bases, leaving 10 bases between the germline ends.